This T cell receptor beta chain was identified in a study of blood T cell repertoires in COVID-19. Whole-study context: Collection of acute and convalescent COVID-19 samples took place in the United States, Italy and Spain.

Donors were grouped by their self-reported clinical history. Before being deemed recovered, Cohort 3 donors had two negative PCRs, clearance, or symptom resolution. After removal of 0 bases from V and 6 bases from J, the junction contained 8 bases not matched to a gene. The CDR3 length is 15 residues. CDR1 SGHNT and CDR2 YYREEE come from the germline V gene (reference sequence). The assay was immunoSEQ multiplex PCR, and TCRdb's table has in-frame clones only and misses some. The table lists about 480,000 clones, 80% to 90% of them singletons. Sequencing input: PBMCs or T cells enriched from blood (not recorded which). This chain links TRBV5-4 with TRBJ1-2, with 7 nucleotides matching TRBD1. This sequence originates from a woman aged 60-70 years who had recovered from COVID-19. The CDR3 protein is CASSLAKGAEDGYTF. CDR3 bases: TGTGCCAGCAGCTTGGCCAAGGGGGCTGAGGATGGCTACACCTTC.